The source of this TCR beta chain is a study of blood T cell repertoires in COVID-19. Across the study: Acute-phase and convalescent COVID-19 samples originated in the United States, Italy and Spain. Sources were T cells, B-cell-depleted T cells, or PBMCs; the material itself was cDNA or gDNA.

The authors' processing: Nucleated cell counts were estimated from reference gene primer amplification. Using immunoSEQ multiplex PCR, the repertoire was profiled, and TCRdb retains in-frame clones only, with some absent. Clonal size and the V and J genes are those of that table, whereas D and trimming came from the DNA. This table has hundreds of thousands of clones, around 87% appearing once. Comment on this clone: This specimen includes other DNA sequences encoding the same CDR3.

Patients from Seattle were sampled longitudinally, starting during active infection. V dropped 2 bases and J dropped 6; count of bases not matched to a gene: 5. The V gene's germline CDR1 is SGHRS and CDR2 YFSETQ. The CDR3 is 15 residues long. The sequence derives from a woman aged 45-65 years with COVID-19, enrolled during active disease. The source material was peripheral blood. The chain links TRBV5-1 to TRBJ2-2, with 9 nucleotides matching TRBD2. The CDR3 loop reads CASSFSLAGAGELFF. The DNA for the CDR3 is TGCGCCAGCAGCTTCTCACTAGCGGGTGCCGGGGAGCTGTTTTTT.